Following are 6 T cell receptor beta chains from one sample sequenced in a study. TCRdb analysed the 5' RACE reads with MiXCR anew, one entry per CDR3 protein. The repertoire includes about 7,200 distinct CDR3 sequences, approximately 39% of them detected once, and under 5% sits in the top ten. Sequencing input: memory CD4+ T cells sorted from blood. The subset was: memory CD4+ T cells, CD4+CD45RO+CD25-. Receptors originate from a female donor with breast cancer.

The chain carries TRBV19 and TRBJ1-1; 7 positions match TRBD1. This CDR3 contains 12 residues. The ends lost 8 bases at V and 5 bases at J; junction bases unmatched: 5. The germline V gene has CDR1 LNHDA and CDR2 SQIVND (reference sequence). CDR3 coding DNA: TGTGCCAGTTCCGAACAGGGGACTGAAGCTTTCTTT. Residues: CASSEQGTEAFF. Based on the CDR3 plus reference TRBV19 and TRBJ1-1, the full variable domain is DGGITQSPKYLFRKEGQNVTLSCEQNLNHDAMYWYRQDPGQGLRLIYYSQIVNDFQKGDIAEGYSVSREKKESFPLTVTSAQKNPTAFYLCASSEQGTEAFFGQGTRLTVV.

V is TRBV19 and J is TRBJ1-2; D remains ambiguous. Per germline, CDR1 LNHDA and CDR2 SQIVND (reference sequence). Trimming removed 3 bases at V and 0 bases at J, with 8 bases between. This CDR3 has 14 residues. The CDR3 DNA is TGTGCCAGTAGTATCGGCTTAGCTAACTATGGCTACACCTTC. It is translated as CASSIGLANYGYTF.

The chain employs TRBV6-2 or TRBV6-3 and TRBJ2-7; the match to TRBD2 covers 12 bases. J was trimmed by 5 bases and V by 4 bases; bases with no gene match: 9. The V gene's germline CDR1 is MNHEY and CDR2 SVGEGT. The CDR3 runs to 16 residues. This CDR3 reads CASSFSGLAGSNEQYF. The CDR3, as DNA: TGTGCCAGCAGTTTCTCTGGACTAGCGGGGTCAAACGAGCAGTACTTC.

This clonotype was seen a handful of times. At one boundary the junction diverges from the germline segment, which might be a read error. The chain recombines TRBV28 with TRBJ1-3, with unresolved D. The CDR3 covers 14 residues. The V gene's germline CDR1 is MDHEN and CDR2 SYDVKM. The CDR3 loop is CASRSYSSGSTIYF. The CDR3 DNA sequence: TGTGCCAGCAGGAGTTACAGTTCTGGAAGCACCATATATTTT.

The DNA of the CDR3 is TGCAGTGCTAGACAGGGGGGTTTCGGAAACACCATATATTTT. As protein: CSARQGGFGNTIYF. The V and J genes are TRBV20-1 and TRBJ1-3; 7 bases are shared with TRBD1. The CDR3 covers 14 residues. Trimming cost V 2 bases and J 4 bases; bases outside gene matches: 5. Germline CDR1 reads DFQATT; CDR2 reads SNEGSKA (reference sequence).

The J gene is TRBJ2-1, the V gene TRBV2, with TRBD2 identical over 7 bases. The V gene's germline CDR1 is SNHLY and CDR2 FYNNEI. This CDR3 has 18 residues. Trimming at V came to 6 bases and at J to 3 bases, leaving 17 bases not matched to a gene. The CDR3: CASSQNPRGGGNYNEQFF. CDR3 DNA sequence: TGTGCCAGCAGCCAAAACCCCCGAGGCGGGGGAAACTACAATGAGCAGTTCTTC.